The 10 T cell receptor beta chains given below trace back to one sample, sequenced in a study of shared clonotypes between healthy human individuals. Assay used: immunoSEQ multiplex PCR; TCRdb lists only in-frame clones, some missing. Of more than 1,200,000 clones detected, approximately 98.5% appear once; the ten largest clones hold 0.36%. Sequencing was performed on naive CD4+ T cells sorted from blood. Sample subset: CD45RA+ positively selected. These receptors were obtained from a man younger than 45 in good health.

In the case of this clone: The same CDR3 can be traced to other DNA sequences in this sample. V is TRBV18 and J is TRBJ2-7; tentatively, D is TRBD2 (6 bases). V was shortened by 2 bases and J by 2 bases, with 10 bases between the two germline ends. This CDR3 region has 14 residues. Per the germline V gene, CDR1 is KGHSH and CDR2 is LQKENI. CDR3 protein: CASSPGTSPYEQYF. The CDR3 nucleotides read TGTGCCAGCTCACCAGGGACTTCGCCCTACGAGCAGTACTTC. The full variable domain, with the rest looked up from reference TRBV18 and TRBJ2-7, is NAGVMQNPRHLVRRRGQEARLRCSPMKGHSHVYWYRQLPEEGLKFMVYLQKENIIDESGMPKERFSAEFPKEGPSILRIQQVVRGDSAAYFCASSPGTSPYEQYFGPGTRLTVT.

V is TRBV7-8 and J is TRBJ1-1; tentatively, D is TRBD1 (6 bases). Trimming stripped 2 bases from V and 5 bases from J, with 15 bases between. The CDR3 is made up of 15 amino acids. The V gene's germline CDR1 is SGHVS and CDR2 FQNEAQ. The CDR3 loop is CASSLPRGGGTEAFF. Written as DNA, the CDR3 is TGTGCCAGCAGCTTACCCCGAGGGGGAGGGACTGAAGCTTTCTTT.

This clone was seen a single time. The genes are TRBV5-1 and TRBJ2-1; D is perhaps TRBD1 (5 bases). The CDR3 length is 14 residues. CDR1 SGHRS and CDR2 YFSETQ come from the germline V gene. V was shortened by 4 bases and J by 2 bases, with 10 bases between the two germline ends. CDR3 coding DNA: TGCGCCAGCAGCAGAGCAGGGACCTACAATGAGCAGTTCTTC. Amino acid sequence: CASSRAGTYNEQFF. Full variable domain (rest looked up from reference TRBV5-1 and TRBJ2-1): KAGVTQTPRYLIKTRGQQVTLSCSPISGHRSVSWYQQTPGQGLQFLFEYFSETQRNKGNFPGRFSGRQFSNSRSEMNVSTLELGDSALYLCASSRAGTYNEQFFGPGTRLTVL.

CDR3 protein: CASRKKAGGISYEQYF. The CDR3 DNA sequence: TGTGCCAGCAGGAAAAAAGCGGGAGGGATCTCCTACGAGCAGTACTTC. The chain employs TRBV5-8 and TRBJ2-7, with 10 bases fitting TRBD2. The CDR3 runs to 16 residues. J was trimmed by 0 bases and V by 5 bases; bases with no gene match: 8. CDR1 and CDR2 from the germline V gene are SGHTS and YDEGEE.

This chain links TRBV7-6 with TRBJ2-7; a possible D gene is TRBD1 (6 bases). V was shortened by 2 bases and J by 1 base, with 21 bases between the two germline ends. Germline V CDR1 and CDR2: SGHVS, FNYEAQ. The CDR3 runs to 18 residues. The CDR3 DNA is TGTGCCAGCAGCTTAAGGACAGCAACTTTATCGGGATCCTACGAGCAGTACTTC. Translated, it gives CASSLRTATLSGSYEQYF.

J is TRBJ1-5 and V is TRBV27, with 7 bases aligning to TRBD1. This CDR3 is 18 amino acids long. The germline CDR1 and CDR2 sequences are MNHEY and SMNVEV (reference sequence). V shed 6 bases, J shed 2 bases, and the junction held 16 bases outside the gene matches. The CDR3 DNA reads TGTGCCAGCAGCCGGAAACCTCCTCAAACAGGGGGCAATCAGCCCCAGCATTTT. Amino acids: CASSRKPPQTGGNQPQHF.

V gene TRBV2 combines with J gene TRBJ2-5, with 13 bases identical to TRBD2. The J call could be wrong; TRBJ2-7 is a better fit for the DNA end. The CDR3 is made up of 19 amino acids. Looked up from germline, CDR1 is SNHLY and CDR2 is FYNNEI. The CDR3 protein is CASSDAPGLAGRAGYEQYF. CDR3 bases: TGTGCCAGCAGTGACGCCCCGGGACTAGCGGGAAGGGCAGGGTACGAGCAGTACTTC.

The V and J genes are TRBV6-1 and TRBJ2-5; 8 nucleotides align to TRBD1. Per germline, CDR1 MNHNS and CDR2 SASEGT. Trimming cost V 4 bases and J 5 bases; bases outside gene matches: 9. The CDR3 totals 15 residues. CDR3: CASSADRARGETQYF. The CDR3 nucleotides read TGTGCCAGCAGTGCGGACAGGGCCCGCGGGGAGACCCAGTACTTC.

The chain employs TRBV28 and TRBJ2-3; D ambiguous. Germline loops: CDR1 MDHEN, CDR2 SYDVKM. V shed 5 bases and J shed 5 bases, with 11 bases lying between them. The CDR3 contains 13 residues. The CDR3 protein is CASSLRVGDTQYF. The DNA for the CDR3 is TGTGCCAGCAGTCTTAGGGTGGGAGATACGCAGTATTTT.

V is TRBV5-5 and J is TRBJ1-4, with TRBD1 as a possible D gene (5 bases). V lost 3 bases and J lost 4, with 10 bases in between. From germline, CDR1 is SGHKS and CDR2 YYEKEE (reference sequence). The CDR3 loop spans 14 amino acids. The CDR3 nucleotides read TGTGCCAGCAGCTCGGGACTCCATAATGAAAAACTGTTTTTT. Its translation is CASSSGLHNEKLFF.